This T cell receptor beta chain was recorded in a study of shared clonotypes between healthy human individuals. In the study overall: Contributing individuals were a couple of females and a few males aged 18 to 49.

The V and J ends lost 4 bases and 0 bases, in that order; junction bases with no gene match: 2. CDR1 is SGHDT, CDR2 YYEEEE, per germline. The CDR3 runs 14 residues. Clones were sequenced by immunoSEQ multiplex PCR, and TCRdb holds only the in-frame ones, with some missing. The table shows more than 550,000 clones, with just under 75% occurring only once. The genes are TRBV5-6 and TRBJ2-3; 7 bases align to TRBD1. The clonotype comes from a woman aged 25 to 39 in good health. The sequenced sample consisted of memory CD4+ T cells sorted from blood. The subset here: CD45RA-negative fraction. CDR3 sequence (DNA): TGTGCCAGCAGCAAGGACAGGAGCACAGATACGCAGTATTTT. Its translation is CASSKDRSTDTQYF.